This T cell receptor (beta chain) was recovered during a study of blood T cells in healthy people across ages. Germline-derived CDR1 and CDR2 are SGHTA and FQGNSA. The V and J ends lost 5 bases and 8 bases respectively, with 18 bases between them. The CDR3 extends over 14 amino acids. A second about 7 to 11 cycle PCR used barcoded and J-beta primers. Every molecule of cDNA carried a tag from a template-switch adaptor with 12 random nucleotides. TCRdb analysed the 5' RACE reads with MiXCR anew, one entry per CDR3 protein. Of 1.5 million to 2 million distinct CDR3 sequences detected, 25% to 30% appear once; the ten largest clones hold roughly 8%. This clonotype was counted ten times or more.

The V call is TRBV7-2, the J call TRBJ1-2; maybe TRBD1 (5 bases). The receptor's source is a woman under 40 in good health. Input material: blood. CDR3 sequence reads: CASSLSQTVRGYTF. The CDR3 DNA reads TGTGCCAGCAGCCTCTCCCAGACAGTTCGAGGCTACACCTTC.